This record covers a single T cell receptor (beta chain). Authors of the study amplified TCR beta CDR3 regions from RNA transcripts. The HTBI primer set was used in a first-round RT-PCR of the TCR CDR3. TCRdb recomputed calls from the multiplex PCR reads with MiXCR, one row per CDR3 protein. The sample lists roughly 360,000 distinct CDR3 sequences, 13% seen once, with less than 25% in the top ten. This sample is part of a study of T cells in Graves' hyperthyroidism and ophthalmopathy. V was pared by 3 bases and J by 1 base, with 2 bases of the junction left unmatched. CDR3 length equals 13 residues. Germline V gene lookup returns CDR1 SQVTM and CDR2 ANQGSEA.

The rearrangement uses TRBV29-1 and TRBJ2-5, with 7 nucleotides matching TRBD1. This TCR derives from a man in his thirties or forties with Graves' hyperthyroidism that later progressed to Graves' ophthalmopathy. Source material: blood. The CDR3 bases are TGCAGCGTTGATAGGACAGGCCAAGAGACCCAGTACTTC. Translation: CSVDRTGQETQYF.